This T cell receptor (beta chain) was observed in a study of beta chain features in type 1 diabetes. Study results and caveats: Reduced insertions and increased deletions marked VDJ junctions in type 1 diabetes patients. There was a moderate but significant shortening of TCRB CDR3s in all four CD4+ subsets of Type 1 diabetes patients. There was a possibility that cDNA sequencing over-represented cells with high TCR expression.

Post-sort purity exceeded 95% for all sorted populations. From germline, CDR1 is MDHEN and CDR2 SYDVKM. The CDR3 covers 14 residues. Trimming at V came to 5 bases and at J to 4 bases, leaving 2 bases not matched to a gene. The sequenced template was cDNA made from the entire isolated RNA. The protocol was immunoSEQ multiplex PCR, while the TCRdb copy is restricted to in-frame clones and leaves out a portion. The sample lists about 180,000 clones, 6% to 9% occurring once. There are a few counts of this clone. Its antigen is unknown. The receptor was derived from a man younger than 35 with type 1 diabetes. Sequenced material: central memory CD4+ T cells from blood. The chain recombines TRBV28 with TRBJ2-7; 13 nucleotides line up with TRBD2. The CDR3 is CASSRTSGSYEQYF. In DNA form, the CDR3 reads TGTGCCAGCAGTCGGACTAGCGGGAGTTACGAGCAGTACTTC.